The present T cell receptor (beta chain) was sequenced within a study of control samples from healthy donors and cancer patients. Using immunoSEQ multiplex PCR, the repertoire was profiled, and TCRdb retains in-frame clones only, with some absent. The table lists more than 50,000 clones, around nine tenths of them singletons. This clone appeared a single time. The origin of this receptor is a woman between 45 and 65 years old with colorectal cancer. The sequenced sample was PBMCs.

The CDR3 DNA follows: TGTGCCAGCAGCTTAGTCGGGACAGCTGAAAAACTGTTTTTT. As protein: CASSLVGTAEKLFF. V is TRBV7-2 and J is TRBJ1-4, with 7 bases that match TRBD1. The junction had 3 bases not matched to a gene; V was cut back by 1 base and J by 7 bases. CDR1 is SGHTA, CDR2 FQGNSA, per germline. The CDR3 is 14 residues long.